Listed here is a single TCR beta chain. Its specificity is unknown. The data were taken from a study of T cells after yellow fever vaccination. TCRdb used MiXCR to reprocess the 5' RACE reads, holding one entry per CDR3 protein. The data show hundreds of thousands of distinct CDR3 sequences, 9% to 15% seen once. Whole-study results and caveats: Weaker in magnitude, the secondary response showed a faster peak on day 5 versus 15.

Germline-derived CDR1 and CDR2 are MNHNY and SVGAGI (reference sequence). V was clipped by 6 bases and J by 2 bases, with 8 bases between them. CDR3 length equals 12 residues. This receptor was identified in a man between 25 and 39 years old who received the YFV17D yellow fever vaccine. The rearrangement uses TRBV6-6 and TRBJ2-7; weak D call: TRBD2 (5 bases). This specimen consisted of PBMCs, obtained on the day of the yellow fever booster vaccination. The CDR3 spells CASRADTYEQYF. In DNA, the CDR3 is TGTGCCAGCAGAGCGGATACCTACGAGCAGTACTTC.